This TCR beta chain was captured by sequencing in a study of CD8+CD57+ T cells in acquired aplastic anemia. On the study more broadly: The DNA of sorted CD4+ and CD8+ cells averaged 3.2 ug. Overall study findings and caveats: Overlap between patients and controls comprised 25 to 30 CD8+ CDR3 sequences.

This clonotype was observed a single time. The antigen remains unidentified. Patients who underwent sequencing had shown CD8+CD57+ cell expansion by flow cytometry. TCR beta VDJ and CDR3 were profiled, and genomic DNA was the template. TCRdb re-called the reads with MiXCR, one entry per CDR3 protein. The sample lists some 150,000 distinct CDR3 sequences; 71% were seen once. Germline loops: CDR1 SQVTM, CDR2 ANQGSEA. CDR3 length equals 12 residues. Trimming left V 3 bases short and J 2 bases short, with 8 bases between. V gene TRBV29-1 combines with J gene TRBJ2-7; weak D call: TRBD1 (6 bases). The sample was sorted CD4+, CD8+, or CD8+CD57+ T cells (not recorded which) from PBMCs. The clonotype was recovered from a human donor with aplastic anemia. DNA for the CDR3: TGCAGCGTTGATCAGGGGCCCTACGAGCAGTACTTC. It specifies CSVDQGPYEQYF.